What follows describes a single T cell receptor beta chain. Preparation of the TCRbeta library used unique molecular identifiers. TCRdb re-called the PCR reads with MiXCR, one entry per CDR3 protein. Of hundreds of thousands of distinct CDR3 sequences in the sample, approximately 9.6% are singletons; the top ten hold 10%. Germline CDR1 is DFQATT and CDR2 is SNEGSKA (reference sequence). The V end lost 5 bases, the J end lost 3 bases, and 16 bases lay between the germline ends. The CDR3 is 14 amino acids. The data derive from a study of T-cell reconstitution after alpha-beta-depleted transplantation in children.

This chain uses TRBV20-1 with TRBJ1-1, with unresolved D. The sequence was obtained from a human donor who donated a stem cell graft to a child with SCID. Sequenced here: PBMCs from the stem cell graft donor, sampled from the stem cell graft. The CDR3 bases are TGCAGTGCTCGCCCCAGGCCTAGGGACACTGAAGCTTTCTTT. Amino acid sequence: CSARPRPRDTEAFF.